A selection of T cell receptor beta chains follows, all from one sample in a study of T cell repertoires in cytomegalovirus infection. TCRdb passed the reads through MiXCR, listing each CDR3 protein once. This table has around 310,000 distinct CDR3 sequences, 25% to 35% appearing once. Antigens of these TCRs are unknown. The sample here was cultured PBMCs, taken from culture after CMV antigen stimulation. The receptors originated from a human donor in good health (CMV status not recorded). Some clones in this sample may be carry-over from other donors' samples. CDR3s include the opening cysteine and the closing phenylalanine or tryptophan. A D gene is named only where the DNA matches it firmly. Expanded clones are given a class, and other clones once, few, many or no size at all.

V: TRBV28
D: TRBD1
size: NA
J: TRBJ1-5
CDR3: CASRSDRGYRNQPQHF
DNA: TGTGCCAGCAGAAGTGACAGGGGTTATCGCAATCAGCCCCAGCATTTT

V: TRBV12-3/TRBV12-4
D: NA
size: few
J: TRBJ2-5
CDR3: CASSPQDKLETQYF
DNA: TGTGCCAGCAGTCCCCAGGACAAGCTGGAGACCCAGTACTTC

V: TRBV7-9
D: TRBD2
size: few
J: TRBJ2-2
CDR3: CASSLVGLAGAHTGELFF
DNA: TGTGCCAGCAGCTTAGTGGGACTAGCGGGAGCGCACACCGGGGAGCTGTTTTTT

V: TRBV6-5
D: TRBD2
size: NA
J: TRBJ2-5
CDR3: CASSPPTSGRETQYF
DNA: TGTGCCAGCAGCCCTCCGACTAGCGGGCGAGAGACCCAGTACTTC

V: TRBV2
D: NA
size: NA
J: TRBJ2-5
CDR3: CARKPGPWETQYF
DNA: TGTGCCAGGAAACCGGGACCTTGGGAGACCCAGTACTTC

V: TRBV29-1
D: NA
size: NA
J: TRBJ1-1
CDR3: CSVVPRGAEAFF
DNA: TGCAGCGTTGTCCCCCGGGGGGCTGAAGCTTTCTTT

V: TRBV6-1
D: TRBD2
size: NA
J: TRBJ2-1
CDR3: CASSEVETLAGVHEQFF
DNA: TGTGCCAGCAGTGAAGTCGAAACACTAGCGGGAGTTCATGAGCAGTTCTTC

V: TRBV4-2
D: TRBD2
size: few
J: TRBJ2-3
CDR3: CASSQGRTSGVVDTQYF
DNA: TGTGCCAGCAGCCAAGGGAGAACTAGCGGGGTGGTAGATACGCAGTATTTT

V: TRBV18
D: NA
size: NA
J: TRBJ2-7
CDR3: CASSPRTTYEQYF
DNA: TGTGCCAGCTCACCACGGACAACCTACGAGCAGTACTTC

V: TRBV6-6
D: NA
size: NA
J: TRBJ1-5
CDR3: CASSLQGWDSNQPQHF
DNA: TGTGCCAGCAGTCTACAGGGATGGGATAGCAATCAGCCCCAGCATTTT

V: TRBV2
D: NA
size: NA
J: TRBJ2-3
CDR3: CASSDGWGWTDTQYF
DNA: TGTGCCAGCAGTGATGGATGGGGGTGGACAGATACGCAGTATTTT

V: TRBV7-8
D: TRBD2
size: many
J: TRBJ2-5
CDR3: CASSPRLAGGQETQYF
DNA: TGTGCCAGCAGCCCGCGACTAGCGGGGGGGCAAGAGACCCAGTACTTC

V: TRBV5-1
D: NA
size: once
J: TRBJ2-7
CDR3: CASSLGVGSYEQYF
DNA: TGCGCCAGCAGCTTGGGGGTCGGCTCCTACGAGCAGTACTTC

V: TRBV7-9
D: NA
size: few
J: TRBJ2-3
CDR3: CASSPDYAGTDTQYF
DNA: TGTGCCAGCAGCCCGGACTATGCTGGCACAGATACGCAGTATTTT

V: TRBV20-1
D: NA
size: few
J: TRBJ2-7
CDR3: CSARASVERSDEQYF
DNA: TGCAGTGCTAGAGCGAGCGTAGAGCGCTCGGACGAGCAGTACTTC

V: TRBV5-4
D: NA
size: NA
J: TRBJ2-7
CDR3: CASSLGGPWAYEQYF
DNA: TGTGCCAGCAGCTTGGGCGGACCCTGGGCGTACGAGCAGTACTTC

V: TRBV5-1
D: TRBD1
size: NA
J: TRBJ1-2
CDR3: CASSLAYRGADGYTF
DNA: TGCGCCAGCAGCTTGGCCTACAGGGGTGCTGATGGCTACACCTTC

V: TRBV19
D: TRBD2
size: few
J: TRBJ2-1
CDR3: CASSISGRGYNEQFF
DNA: TGTGCCAGTAGTATAAGCGGGAGGGGATACAATGAGCAGTTCTTC

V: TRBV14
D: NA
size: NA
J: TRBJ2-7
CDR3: CASSATRRGYEQYF
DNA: TGTGCCAGCAGCGCGACGCGTCGGGGCTACGAGCAGTACTTC

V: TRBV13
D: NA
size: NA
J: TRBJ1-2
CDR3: CASSSGRGVYGYTF
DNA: TGTGCCAGCAGCTCCGGACGGGGGGTCTATGGCTACACCTTC

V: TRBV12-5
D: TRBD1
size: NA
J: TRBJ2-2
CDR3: CASGFKTGESNTGELFF
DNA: TGTGCTAGTGGTTTCAAGACAGGGGAATCGAACACCGGGGAGCTGTTTTTT

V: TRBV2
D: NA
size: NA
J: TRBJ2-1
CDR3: CASSDFVAEDNEQFF
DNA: TGTGCCAGCAGTGATTTTGTAGCGGAAGACAATGAGCAGTTCTTC

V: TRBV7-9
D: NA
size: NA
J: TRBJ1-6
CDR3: CASSLLTQGNSPLHF
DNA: TGTGCCAGCAGCCTTCTCACCCAGGGGAATTCACCCCTCCACTTT

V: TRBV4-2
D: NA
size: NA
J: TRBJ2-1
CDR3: CASSQVGGKSNEQFF
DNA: TGTGCCAGCAGCCAAGTGGGGGGCAAATCGAATGAGCAGTTCTTC

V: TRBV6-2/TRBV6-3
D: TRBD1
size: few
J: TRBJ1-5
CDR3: CASSGQTGTRNQPQHF
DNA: TGTGCCAGCAGTGGGCAGACAGGGACCCGGAATCAGCCCCAGCATTTT

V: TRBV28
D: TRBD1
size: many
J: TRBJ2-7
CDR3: CASSTGQGLYEQYF
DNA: TGTGCCAGCAGCACGGGACAGGGGCTATACGAGCAGTACTTC

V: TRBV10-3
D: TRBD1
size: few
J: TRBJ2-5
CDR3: CASSNWDSQETQYF
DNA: TGTGCCAGCTCAAACTGGGACAGTCAAGAGACCCAGTACTTC

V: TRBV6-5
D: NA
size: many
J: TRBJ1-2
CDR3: CASSYGSWGGYGYTF
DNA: TGTGCCAGCAGTTACGGTAGTTGGGGGGGTTATGGCTACACCTTC

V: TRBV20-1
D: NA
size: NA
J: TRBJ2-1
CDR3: CSARAPNGLVGNEQFF
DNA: TGCAGTGCTAGGGCGCCGAATGGTCTGGTGGGCAATGAGCAGTTCTTC

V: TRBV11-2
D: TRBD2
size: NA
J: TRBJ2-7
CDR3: CASSHSRTAGDEQYF
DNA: TGTGCCAGCAGCCACAGTCGGACAGCGGGGGACGAGCAGTACTTC

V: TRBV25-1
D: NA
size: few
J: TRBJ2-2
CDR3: CASSALDRASGGELFF
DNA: TGTGCCAGCAGTGCATTAGACAGGGCTAGCGGCGGCGAGCTGTTTTTT

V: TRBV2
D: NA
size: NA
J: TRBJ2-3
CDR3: CASSGQRAITDTQYF
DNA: TGTGCCAGCAGTGGCCAGCGGGCTATCACAGATACGCAGTATTTT

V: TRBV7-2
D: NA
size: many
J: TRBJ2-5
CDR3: CASSLGLRQETQYF
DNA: TGTGCCAGCAGCTTAGGGCTCAGACAAGAGACCCAGTACTTC

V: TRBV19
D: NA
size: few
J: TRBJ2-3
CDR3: CASSLGTMDTQYF
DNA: TGTGCCAGTAGCCTCGGGACAATGGATACGCAGTATTTT

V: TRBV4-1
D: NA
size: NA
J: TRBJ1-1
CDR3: CASSQERGIGTEAFF
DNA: TGCGCCAGCAGCCAAGAGAGGGGGATTGGTACTGAAGCTTTCTTT

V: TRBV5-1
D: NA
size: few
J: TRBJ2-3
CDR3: CASSGGQTYRGSLTDTQYF
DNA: TGCGCCAGCAGCGGGGGACAGACCTACCGCGGGAGTCTAACAGATACGCAGTATTTT

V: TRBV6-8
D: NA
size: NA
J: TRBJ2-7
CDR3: CASSPRGQYEQYF
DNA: TGTGCCAGCAGCCCCCGAGGACAGTACGAGCAGTACTTC

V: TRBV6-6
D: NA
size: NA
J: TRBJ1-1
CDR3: CASSYRLGVAMNTEAFF
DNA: TGTGCCAGCAGTTACAGACTGGGGGTAGCTATGAACACTGAAGCTTTCTTT

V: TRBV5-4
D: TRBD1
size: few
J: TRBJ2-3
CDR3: CASSSYRDSQPDTQYF
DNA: TGTGCCAGCAGCTCATACCGGGACAGTCAGCCAGATACGCAGTATTTT

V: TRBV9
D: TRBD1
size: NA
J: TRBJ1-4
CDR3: CASSAEGQGREKLFF
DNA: TGTGCCAGCAGCGCCGAGGGACAGGGGAGGGAAAAACTGTTTTTT